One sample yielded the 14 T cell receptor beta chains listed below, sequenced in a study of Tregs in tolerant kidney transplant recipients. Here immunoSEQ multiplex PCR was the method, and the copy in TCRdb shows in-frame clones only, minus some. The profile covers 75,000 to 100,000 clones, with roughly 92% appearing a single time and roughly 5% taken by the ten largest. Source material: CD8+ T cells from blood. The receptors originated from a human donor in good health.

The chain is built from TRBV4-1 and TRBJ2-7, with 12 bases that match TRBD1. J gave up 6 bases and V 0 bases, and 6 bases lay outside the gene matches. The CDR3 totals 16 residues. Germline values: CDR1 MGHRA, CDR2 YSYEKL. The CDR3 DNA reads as TGCGCCAGCAGCCAAGATTGGGGACAGGGGGCTTTCGAGCAGTACTTC. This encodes CASSQDWGQGAFEQYF.

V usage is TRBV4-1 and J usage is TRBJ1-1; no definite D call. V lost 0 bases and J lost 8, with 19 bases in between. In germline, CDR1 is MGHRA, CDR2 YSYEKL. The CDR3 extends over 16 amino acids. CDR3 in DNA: TGCGCCAGCAGCCAAGATCGTGGCAGCTCTATATACGAAGCTTTCTTT. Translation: CASSQDRGSSIYEAFF.

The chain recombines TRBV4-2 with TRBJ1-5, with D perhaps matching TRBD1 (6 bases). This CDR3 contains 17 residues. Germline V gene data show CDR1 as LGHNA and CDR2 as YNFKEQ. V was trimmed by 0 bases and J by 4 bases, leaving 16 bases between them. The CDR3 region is CASSQDDGEGGNQPQHF. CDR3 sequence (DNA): TGTGCCAGCAGCCAAGACGACGGTGAGGGGGGGAATCAGCCCCAGCATTTT.

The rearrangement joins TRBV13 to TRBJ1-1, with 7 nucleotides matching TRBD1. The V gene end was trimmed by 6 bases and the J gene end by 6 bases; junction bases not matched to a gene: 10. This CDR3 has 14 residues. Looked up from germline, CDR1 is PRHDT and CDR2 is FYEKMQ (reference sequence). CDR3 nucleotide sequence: TGTGCCAGCAGACACAGGGGAGGCGGGCCTGAAGCTTTCTTT. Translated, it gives CASRHRGGGPEAFF.

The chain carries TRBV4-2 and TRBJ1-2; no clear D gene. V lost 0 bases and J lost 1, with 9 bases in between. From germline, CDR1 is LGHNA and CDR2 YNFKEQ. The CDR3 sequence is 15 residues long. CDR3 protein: CASSQEGPLNYGYTF. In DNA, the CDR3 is TGTGCCAGCAGCCAAGAGGGTCCCCTTAACTATGGCTACACCTTC.

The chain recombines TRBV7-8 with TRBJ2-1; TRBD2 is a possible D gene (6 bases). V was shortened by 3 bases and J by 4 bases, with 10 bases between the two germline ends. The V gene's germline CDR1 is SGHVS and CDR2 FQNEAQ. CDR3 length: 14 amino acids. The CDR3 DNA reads TGTGCCAGCAGCTTGGGGGGTAGATACAATGAGCAGTTCTTC. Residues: CASSLGGRYNEQFF. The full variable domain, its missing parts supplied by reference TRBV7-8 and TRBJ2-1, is GAGVSQSPRYKVAKRGQDVALRCDPISGHVSLFWYQQALGQGPEFLTYFQNEAQLDKSGLPSDRFFAERPEGSVSTLKIQRTQQEDSAVYLCASSLGGRYNEQFFGPGTRLTVL.

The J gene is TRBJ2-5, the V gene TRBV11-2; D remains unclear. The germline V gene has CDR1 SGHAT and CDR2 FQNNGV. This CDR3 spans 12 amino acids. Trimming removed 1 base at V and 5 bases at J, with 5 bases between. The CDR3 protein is CASSLVGETQYF. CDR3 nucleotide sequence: TGTGCCAGCAGCTTAGTCGGCGAGACCCAGTACTTC.

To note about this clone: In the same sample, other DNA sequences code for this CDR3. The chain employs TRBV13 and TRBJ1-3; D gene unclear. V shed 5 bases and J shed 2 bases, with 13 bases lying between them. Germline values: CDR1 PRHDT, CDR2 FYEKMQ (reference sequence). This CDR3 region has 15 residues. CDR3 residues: CASSLLLSAGNTIYF. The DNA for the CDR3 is TGTGCCAGCAGCCTACTCCTCAGTGCTGGAAACACCATATATTTT.

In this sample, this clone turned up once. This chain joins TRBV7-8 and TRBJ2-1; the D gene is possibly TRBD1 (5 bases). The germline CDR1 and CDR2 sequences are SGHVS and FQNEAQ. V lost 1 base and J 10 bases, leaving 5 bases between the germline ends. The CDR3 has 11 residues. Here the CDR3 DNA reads TGTGCCAGCAGCTTAGAGGGGGAGCAGTTCTTC. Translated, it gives CASSLEGEQFF.

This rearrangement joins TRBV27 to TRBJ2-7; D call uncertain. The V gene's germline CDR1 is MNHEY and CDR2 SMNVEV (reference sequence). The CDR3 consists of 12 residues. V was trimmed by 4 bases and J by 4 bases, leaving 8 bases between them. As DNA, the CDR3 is TGTGCCAGCAGTTCAGTCGGGTACGAGCAGTACTTC. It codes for CASSSVGYEQYF.

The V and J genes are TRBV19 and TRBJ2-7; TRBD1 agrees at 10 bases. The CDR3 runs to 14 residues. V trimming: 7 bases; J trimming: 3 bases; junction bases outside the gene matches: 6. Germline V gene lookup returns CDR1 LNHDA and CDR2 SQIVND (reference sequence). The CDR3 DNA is TGTGCCAGTAAAGCCGGGACAGGGGACTACGAGCAGTACTTC. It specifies CASKAGTGDYEQYF.

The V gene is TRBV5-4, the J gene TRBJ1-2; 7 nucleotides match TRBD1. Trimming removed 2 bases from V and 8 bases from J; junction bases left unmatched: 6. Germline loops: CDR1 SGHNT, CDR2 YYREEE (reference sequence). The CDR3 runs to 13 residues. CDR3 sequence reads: CASSFKGAEGYTF. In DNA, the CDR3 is TGTGCCAGCAGCTTCAAGGGGGCTGAGGGCTACACCTTC.

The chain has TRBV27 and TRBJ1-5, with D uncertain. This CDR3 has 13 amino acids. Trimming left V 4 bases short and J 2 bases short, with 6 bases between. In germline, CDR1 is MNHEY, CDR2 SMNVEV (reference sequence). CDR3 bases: TGTGCCAGCAGTTCCGGAGGCAATCAGCCCCAGCATTTT. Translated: CASSSGGNQPQHF.

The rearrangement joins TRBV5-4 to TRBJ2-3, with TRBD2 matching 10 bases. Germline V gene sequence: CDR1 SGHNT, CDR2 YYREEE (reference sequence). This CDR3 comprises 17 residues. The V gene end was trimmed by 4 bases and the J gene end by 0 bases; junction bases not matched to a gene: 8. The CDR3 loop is CASSALSGGASTDTQYF. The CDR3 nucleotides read TGTGCCAGCAGCGCCCTGAGCGGGGGGGCTAGCACAGATACGCAGTATTTT.